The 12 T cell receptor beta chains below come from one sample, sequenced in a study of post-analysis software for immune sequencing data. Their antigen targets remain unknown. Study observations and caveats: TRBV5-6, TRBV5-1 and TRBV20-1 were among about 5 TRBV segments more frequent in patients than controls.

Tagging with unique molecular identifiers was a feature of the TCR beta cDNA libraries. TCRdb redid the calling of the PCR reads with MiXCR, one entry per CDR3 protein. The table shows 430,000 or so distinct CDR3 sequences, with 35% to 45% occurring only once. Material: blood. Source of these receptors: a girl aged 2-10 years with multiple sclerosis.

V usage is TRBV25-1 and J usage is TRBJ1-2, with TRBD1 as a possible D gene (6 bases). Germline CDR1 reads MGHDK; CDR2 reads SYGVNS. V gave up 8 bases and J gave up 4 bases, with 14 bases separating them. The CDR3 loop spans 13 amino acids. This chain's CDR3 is CASQGQSFYGYTF. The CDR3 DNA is TGTGCCAGCCAAGGACAGAGCTTCTATGGCTACACCTTC.

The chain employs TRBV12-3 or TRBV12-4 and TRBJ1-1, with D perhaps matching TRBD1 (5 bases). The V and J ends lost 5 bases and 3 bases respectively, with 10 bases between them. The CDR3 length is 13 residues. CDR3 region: CASSPQEYTEAFF. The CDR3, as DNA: TGTGCCAGCAGTCCACAGGAATACACTGAAGCTTTCTTT.

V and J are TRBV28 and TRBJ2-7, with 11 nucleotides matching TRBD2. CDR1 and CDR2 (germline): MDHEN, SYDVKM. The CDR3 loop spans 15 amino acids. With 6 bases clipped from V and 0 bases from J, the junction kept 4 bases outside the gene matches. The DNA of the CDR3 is TGTGCCAGCAGCATTAGCGGGGGGGCCTCCTACGAGCAGTACTTC. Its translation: CASSISGGASYEQYF.

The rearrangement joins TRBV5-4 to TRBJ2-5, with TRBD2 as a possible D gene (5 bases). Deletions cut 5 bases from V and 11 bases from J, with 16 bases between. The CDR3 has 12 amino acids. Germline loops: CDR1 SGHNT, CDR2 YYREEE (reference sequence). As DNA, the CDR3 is TGTGCCAGCAGTTCATTCAGGACGGGGCAGTACTTC. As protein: CASSSFRTGQYF.

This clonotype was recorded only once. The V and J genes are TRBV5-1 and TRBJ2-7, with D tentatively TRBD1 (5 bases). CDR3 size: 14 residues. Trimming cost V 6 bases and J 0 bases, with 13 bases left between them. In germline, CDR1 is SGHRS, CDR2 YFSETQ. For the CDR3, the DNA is TGCGCCAGCATGTGGGGCGGCAGCTCCTACGAGCAGTACTTC. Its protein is CASMWGGSSYEQYF.

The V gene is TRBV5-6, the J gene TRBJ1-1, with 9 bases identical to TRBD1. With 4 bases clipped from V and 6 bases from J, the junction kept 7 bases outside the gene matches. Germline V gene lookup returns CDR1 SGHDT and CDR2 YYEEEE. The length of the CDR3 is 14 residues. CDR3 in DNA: TGTGCCAGCAGCCCCCAACAGGGGGCGGCTGAAGCTTTCTTT. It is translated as CASSPQQGAAEAFF.

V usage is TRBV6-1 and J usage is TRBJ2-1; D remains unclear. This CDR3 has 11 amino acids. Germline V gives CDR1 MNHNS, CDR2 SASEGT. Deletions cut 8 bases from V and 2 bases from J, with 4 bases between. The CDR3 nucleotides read TGTGCCAGCGCACCCTACAATGAGCAGTTCTTC. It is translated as CASAPYNEQFF.

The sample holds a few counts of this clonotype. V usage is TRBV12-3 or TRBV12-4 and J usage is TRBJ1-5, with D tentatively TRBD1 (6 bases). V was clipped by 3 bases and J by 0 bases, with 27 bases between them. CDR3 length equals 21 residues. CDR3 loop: CASSFHGQRMGWLHSNQPQHF. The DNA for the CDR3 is TGTGCCAGCAGTTTCCACGGACAGCGCATGGGTTGGCTCCATAGCAATCAGCCCCAGCATTTT.

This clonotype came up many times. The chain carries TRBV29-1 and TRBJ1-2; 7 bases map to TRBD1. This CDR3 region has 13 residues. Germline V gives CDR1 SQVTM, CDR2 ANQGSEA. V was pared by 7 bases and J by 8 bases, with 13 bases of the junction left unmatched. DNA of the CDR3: TGCAGCGCGATGAATACAGGGGTTGAGGGCTACACCTTC. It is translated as CSAMNTGVEGYTF.

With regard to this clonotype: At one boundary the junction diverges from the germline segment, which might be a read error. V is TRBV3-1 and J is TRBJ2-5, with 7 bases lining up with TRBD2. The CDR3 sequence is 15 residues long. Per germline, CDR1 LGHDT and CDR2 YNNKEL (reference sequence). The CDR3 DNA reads TGTGTCAGCAGCCAAGATTTTGGGGGGGAAGAGACCCAGTACTTC. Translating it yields CVSSQDFGGEETQYF.

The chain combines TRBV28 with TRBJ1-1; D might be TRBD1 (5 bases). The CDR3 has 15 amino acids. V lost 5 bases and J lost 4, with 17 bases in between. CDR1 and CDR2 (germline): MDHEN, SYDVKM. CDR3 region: CASSPAGTTATEAFF. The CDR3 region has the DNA TGTGCCAGCAGTCCCGCCGGGACGACGGCCACTGAAGCTTTCTTT.

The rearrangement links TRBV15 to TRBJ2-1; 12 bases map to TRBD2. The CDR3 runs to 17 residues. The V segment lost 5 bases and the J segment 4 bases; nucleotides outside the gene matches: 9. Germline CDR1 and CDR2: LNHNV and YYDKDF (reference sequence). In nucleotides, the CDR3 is TGTGCCACCAGCGATCTAGTACTAGCGGGGGGATACAATGAGCAGTTCTTC. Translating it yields CATSDLVLAGGYNEQFF. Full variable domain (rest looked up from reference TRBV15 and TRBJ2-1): DAMVIQNPRYQVTQFGKPVTLSCSQTLNHNVMYWYQQKSSQAPKLLFHYYDKDFNNEADTPDNFQSRRPNTSFCFLDIRSPGLGDTAMYLCATSDLVLAGGYNEQFFGPGTRLTVL.